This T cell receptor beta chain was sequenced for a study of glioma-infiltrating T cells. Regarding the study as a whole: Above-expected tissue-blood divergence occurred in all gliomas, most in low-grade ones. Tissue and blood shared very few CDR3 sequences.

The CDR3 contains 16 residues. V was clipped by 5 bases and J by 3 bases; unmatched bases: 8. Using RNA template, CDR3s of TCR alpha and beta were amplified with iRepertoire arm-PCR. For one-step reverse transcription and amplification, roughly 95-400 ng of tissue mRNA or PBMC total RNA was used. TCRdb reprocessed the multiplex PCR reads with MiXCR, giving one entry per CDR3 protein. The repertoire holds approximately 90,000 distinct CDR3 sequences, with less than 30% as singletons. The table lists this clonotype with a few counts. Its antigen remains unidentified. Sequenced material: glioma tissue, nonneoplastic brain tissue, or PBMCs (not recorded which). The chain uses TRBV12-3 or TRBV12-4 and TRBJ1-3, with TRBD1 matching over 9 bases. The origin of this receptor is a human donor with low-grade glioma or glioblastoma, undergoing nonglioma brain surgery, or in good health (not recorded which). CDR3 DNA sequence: TGTGCCAGCAGTCTGAAAGGGACAGGGATTGGAAACACCATATATTTT. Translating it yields CASSLKGTGIGNTIYF.